Presented here are 5 T cell receptor beta chains from one specimen sequenced in a study of post-analysis software for immune sequencing data. The TCR beta cDNA libraries contained unique molecular identifiers. MiXCR, applied by TCRdb to the PCR reads, yields one record per CDR3 protein. The sample contains over 250,000 distinct CDR3 sequences, less than 40% of which appear only once. Their specific antigens are unknown. Overall study findings and caveats: About 5 TRBV segments (TRBV5-6, TRBV5-1 and TRBV20-1 among them) occurred more frequently in patients than in controls.

The sequenced sample consisted of blood. Source of these receptors: a girl aged 5 to 17 with multiple sclerosis.

With respect to this clonotype: No conserved phenylalanine or tryptophan is present at the end of the CDR3, so a read error is the likely explanation. The chain is built from TRBV5-1 and TRBJ2-3; TRBD2 matches 14 bases. Germline V gives CDR1 SGHRS, CDR2 YFSETQ. J gave up 4 bases and V 2 bases, and 9 bases lay outside the gene matches. The CDR3 covers 18 residues. The CDR3 DNA follows: TGCGCCAGCAGCTTTGGACTAGCGGGGGGCTTAGGGGCAGATACGCAGTATTTG. Protein: CASSFGLAGGLGADTQYL.

This clonotype was picked up many times. Written as DNA, the CDR3 is TGTGCCAGCAGCTTAGAGTTTATCGACAGGGAATTTGAAGCTTTCTTT. Protein: CASSLEFIDREFEAFF. The V call is TRBV7-8, the J call TRBJ1-1, with TRBD1 matching over 7 bases. CDR1 SGHVS and CDR2 FQNEAQ come from the germline V gene. The CDR3 is made up of 16 amino acids. Trimming cost V 1 base and J 7 bases; bases outside gene matches: 12.

The DNA of the CDR3 is TGTGCCAGCAGTTTGACAGTCGCGCCAAGAGGCTACACCTTC. It codes for CASSLTVAPRGYTF. The chain is built from TRBV12-3 or TRBV12-4 and TRBJ1-2, with a possible D match to TRBD1 (5 bases). Trimming took 3 bases from V and 8 from J, leaving 16 bases between them. There are 14 residues in the CDR3.

Details on this clonotype: Just one base apart from a much larger clone, this may be a read error. This rearrangement joins TRBV28 to TRBJ2-3; possible D gene TRBD1, 5 bases. CDR1 MDHEN and CDR2 SYDVKM come from the germline V gene. CDR3 length equals 12 residues. The CDR3 coding sequence is TGTGCCAGCATTCAGGGCACAGATGCGCAGTATTTT. This encodes CASIQGTDAQYF. Complete variable domain (other parts from reference TRBV28 and TRBJ2-3): DVKVTQSSRYLVKRTGEKVFLECVQDMDHENMFWYRQDPGLGLRLIYFSYDVKMKEKGDIPEGYSVSREKKERFSLILESASTNQTSMYLCASIQGTDAQYFGPGTRLTVL.

On this clonotype: The conserved final phenylalanine or tryptophan is absent from the CDR3, which likely points to a read error. In nucleotides, the CDR3 is TGTGCCAGCAGCTCGTCAGGGGGAATTAGGAACACTGAAGCTTTCTGT. Its protein is CASSSSGGIRNTEAFC. V is TRBV7-8 and J is TRBJ1-1; 7 bases map to TRBD1. CDR1 and CDR2 from the germline V gene are SGHVS and FQNEAQ. CDR3 size: 16 residues. V was clipped by 4 bases and J by 1 base; unmatched bases: 9.